This T cell receptor (beta chain) comes out of a study of T-cell reconstitution after alpha-beta-depleted transplantation in children. Unique molecular identifiers were used in preparing the TCRbeta library. TCRdb re-derived calls from the PCR reads in MiXCR, one entry per CDR3 protein. The sample gives 150,000 to 250,000 distinct CDR3 sequences, about 14% of which show up once; under 15% is in the top ten. The V gene end was trimmed by 3 bases and the J gene end by 6 bases; junction bases not matched to a gene: 6. This CDR3 has 15 amino acids. This clonotype was counted only a few times. The TCR was taken from a human donor who donated a stem cell graft to a child with acute lymphoblastic leukemia. The specimen was PBMCs from the stem cell graft donor, collected from the stem cell graft. The genes are TRBV12-3 or TRBV12-4 and TRBJ2-2; 8 bases match TRBD2. The CDR3 is CASSFTGGGAGELFF. The CDR3 nucleotides read TGTGCCAGCAGTTTTACGGGAGGGGGGGCCGGGGAGCTGTTTTTT.